The 15 T cell receptor beta chains below come from one sample, sequenced in a study of cytomegalovirus exposure and HLA in healthy donors. This PCR relied on a set of 60 Vbeta primers and 13 Jbeta primers. The protocol was immunoSEQ multiplex PCR, while the TCRdb copy is restricted to in-frame clones and leaves out a portion. Here the sample spans around 140,000 clones, 75% being singletons. The sequencing sample was made of PBMCs. These TCRs come from a man aged 25 to 40 in good health and CMV-seronegative.

The genes are TRBV5-1 and TRBJ2-5, with TRBD2 identical over 8 bases. V lost 4 bases and J lost 3; bases outside the gene matches: 5. The germline V gene encodes CDR1 SGHRS and CDR2 YFSETQ. The CDR3 length is 14 residues. The CDR3 DNA follows: TGCGCCAGCAGCCCGGGACTAGGGGAAGAGACCCAGTACTTC. Its translation is CASSPGLGEETQYF.

This chain joins TRBV14 and TRBJ1-1; D is perhaps TRBD1 (6 bases). V lost 5 bases, J lost 3 bases, and 10 bases lay in between. The CDR3 totals 13 residues. Germline V gives CDR1 SGHDN, CDR2 FVKESK. The CDR3 here is CASSFDRYTEAFF. The CDR3 nucleotides read TGTGCCAGCAGCTTCGACAGGTACACTGAAGCTTTCTTT.

Here the CDR3 DNA reads TGTGCCAGCAGTGACGAGAGCGAAAAACTGTTTTTT. Translated, it gives CASSDESEKLFF. J is TRBJ1-4 and V is TRBV2; D ambiguous. Germline-derived CDR1 and CDR2 are SNHLY and FYNNEI. The CDR3 length is 12 residues. V gave up 3 bases and J gave up 8 bases, with 7 bases separating them.

V and J are TRBV7-9 and TRBJ1-1, with D unresolved. Germline V CDR1 and CDR2: SEHNR, FQNEAQ (reference sequence). The CDR3 consists of 13 residues. Between the trimmed V and J ends, which lost 1 base and 1 base, there was a span of 4 bases. CDR3 sequence reads: CASSLEANTEAFF. CDR3 sequence (DNA): TGTGCCAGCAGCTTAGAAGCGAACACTGAAGCTTTCTTT.

This chain uses TRBV5-8 with TRBJ1-1; D is uncertain. With 2 bases removed from V and 0 bases from J, the gap between germline ends came to 5 bases. CDR3 length equals 13 residues. Germline lookup yields CDR1 SGHTS and CDR2 YDEGEE. CDR3 nucleotide sequence: TGTGCCAGCAGCTTTCAGATGAACACTGAAGCTTTCTTT. Its translation is CASSFQMNTEAFF.

This clone appeared once. The chain is built from TRBV5-1 and TRBJ2-7, with a possible D match to TRBD2 (5 bases). The germline V gene has CDR1 SGHRS and CDR2 YFSETQ. The CDR3 extends over 14 amino acids. V was clipped by 2 bases and J by 1 base, with 10 bases between them. CDR3 sequence (DNA): TGCGCCAGCAGCTTCGGTCGGGAATCCTACGAGCAGTACTTC. It is translated as CASSFGRESYEQYF.

The chain has TRBV18 and TRBJ1-5, with 10 bases identical to TRBD1. Losses at the gene ends were 4 bases for V and 5 bases for J; bases not matched to a gene: 2. CDR1 and CDR2 from the germline V gene are KGHSH and LQKENI. This CDR3 has 14 residues. Here the CDR3 reads CASSQDRGYQPQHF. The CDR3 nucleotides are TGTGCCAGCTCACAGGACAGGGGGTATCAGCCCCAGCATTTT.

The chain recombines TRBV7-3 with TRBJ2-5; D gene unclear. Germline-derived CDR1 and CDR2 are SGHTA and FQGTGA. CDR3 length: 14 amino acids. V was cut by 1 base and J by 2 bases, with 8 bases left in between. The DNA for the CDR3 is TGTGCCAGCAGCTTAAATTCAGGTCAAGAGACCCAGTACTTC. Its protein product is CASSLNSGQETQYF.

V gene TRBV7-8 combines with J gene TRBJ2-1; D unresolved. The V gene lost 5 bases and the J gene lost 0 bases, with 5 bases spanning the gap. The germline V gene encodes CDR1 SGHVS and CDR2 FQNEAQ. This CDR3 comprises 13 residues. The CDR3 DNA sequence: TGTGCCAGCAGCATATCCTCCTACAATGAGCAGTTCTTC. This encodes CASSISSYNEQFF.

This clone has just one count. The V call is TRBV6-5, the J call TRBJ2-5, with 10 bases matching TRBD2. The J call may not be correct, given that the DNA end is closer to TRBJ2-7. The CDR3 extends over 16 amino acids. Germline lookup yields CDR1 MNHEY and CDR2 SVGAGI. The CDR3 DNA reads TGTGCCAGCAGTTACTCGGGTGGGACTAGCGTAGACGAGCAGTACTTC. Its protein product is CASSYSGGTSVDEQYF.

In its sample, this clone was seen a few times. CDR3 amino acids: CASSLGQQENGYTF. The DNA for the CDR3 is TGTGCCAGCAGCTTGGGACAACAGGAGAATGGCTACACCTTC. The rearrangement uses TRBV5-4 and TRBJ1-2; D may be TRBD1 (5 bases). The CDR3 extends over 14 amino acids. Trimming took off 0 bases at V and 6 bases at J, with 12 bases between the two ends. Germline loops: CDR1 SGHNT, CDR2 YYREEE (reference sequence).

The rearrangement joins TRBV18 to TRBJ1-4, with D uncertain. The length of the CDR3 is 19 residues. Trimming took 0 bases from V and 0 from J, leaving 17 bases between them. CDR1 is KGHSH and CDR2 is LQKENI in the germline V gene. CDR3 nucleotide sequence: TGTGCCAGCTCACCACCTCGCCGCCTCCCTGGAGCAACTAATGAAAAACTGTTTTTT. Translation gives CASSPPRRLPGATNEKLFF.

CDR3 DNA: TGTGCCAGCAGTTTATCCCGGGCCGGGGAGCTGTTTTTT. As protein: CASSLSRAGELFF. The chain carries TRBV27 and TRBJ2-2; the D is unclear. CDR3 size: 13 residues. V was pared by 0 bases and J by 6 bases, with 5 bases between. The germline gives CDR1 MNHEY, CDR2 SMNVEV (reference sequence).

CDR3 sequence reads: CASRTLGGGPENSNQPQHF. The CDR3, as DNA: TGTGCCAGCAGAACCCTAGGGGGGGGTCCCGAGAATAGCAATCAGCCCCAGCATTTT. The chain joins TRBV27 to TRBJ1-5; D might be TRBD1 (6 bases). V was shortened by 6 bases and J by 0 bases, with 24 bases between the two germline ends. The CDR3 has 19 residues. Germline loops: CDR1 MNHEY, CDR2 SMNVEV (reference sequence).

This clone appeared a few times. Different DNA sequences within this sample yield the same CDR3. This rearrangement joins TRBV4-1 to TRBJ1-6; D is uncertain. This CDR3 is built from 14 residues. V dropped 3 bases and J dropped 7 bases, with 10 bases sitting between them. Germline assignment: CDR1 MGHRA and CDR2 YSYEKL. CDR3 nucleotides: TGCGCCAGCAGCCAGAGAGGGAAAAATTCACCCCTCCACTTT. Protein product: CASSQRGKNSPLHF.